The clone carrying this T cell receptor beta chain appeared a few times. This sample is drawn from a study of cytotoxic CD8 clonotypes in ibrutinib-treated CLL. Profiling relied on immunoSEQ multiplex PCR, and the TCRdb table lists in-frame clones only, not all of them. The table includes 330,000 or so clones, over 55% detected once. There are 14 residues in the CDR3. The V gene's germline CDR1 is MNHNY and CDR2 SVGAGI (reference sequence). Trimming cost V 10 bases and J 5 bases, with 17 bases left between them. The sample was PBMCs, taken after 36 months of ibrutinib treatment. The chain is built from TRBV6-6 and TRBJ2-2; D possibly corresponds to TRBD2 (7 bases). The TCR was taken from a human donor with chronic lymphocytic leukemia. The CDR3 region has the DNA TGTGCCACCCCGGGGGAGGGGGGGACCGGGGAGCTGTTTTTT. Translated: CATPGEGGTGELFF.